One sample yielded the 27 T cell receptor beta chains listed below, sequenced in a study of blood T cell repertoires in COVID-19. TCRdb's copy holds only in-frame clones and misses some; the assay was immunoSEQ multiplex PCR. The data contain about 230,000 clones, approximately 84% of them singletons. The specimen was PBMCs or T cells enriched from blood (not recorded which). The receptors originated from a man aged 18 to 30 who had recovered from COVID-19.

J is TRBJ2-7 and V is TRBV7-8; TRBD1 aligns across 9 bases. The germline V gene encodes CDR1 SGHVS and CDR2 FQNEAQ. Germline trimming cut 1 base from V and 1 base from J; bases unmatched to any gene: 5. The CDR3 runs 16 residues. For the CDR3, the DNA is TGTGCCAGCAGCTTAGGCAACAGGGGGCAGTCCTACGAGCAGTACTTC. Residues: CASSLGNRGQSYEQYF.

Note on this clone: Different DNA sequences within this sample yield the same CDR3. The genes are TRBV5-1 and TRBJ1-2, with 9 bases aligning to TRBD1. The CDR3 totals 14 residues. Germline-derived CDR1 and CDR2 are SGHRS and YFSETQ. The V segment lost 4 bases and the J segment 8 bases; nucleotides outside the gene matches: 9. CDR3 residues: CASSLGQGEGGYTF. CDR3 coding DNA: TGCGCCAGCAGCCTGGGACAGGGCGAAGGCGGCTACACCTTC.

The CDR3 DNA reads TGTGCCAGCAGCCCCGTGGCGGATGGCTACACCTTC. This encodes CASSPVADGYTF. The V call is TRBV7-9, the J call TRBJ1-2; D remains ambiguous. CDR3 length: 12 residues. V was pared by 5 bases and J by 6 bases, with 10 bases between. Germline CDR1 is SEHNR and CDR2 is FQNEAQ (reference sequence).

V gene TRBV24-1 combines with J gene TRBJ2-1, with 16 positions matching TRBD2. Looked up from germline, CDR1 is KGHDR and CDR2 is SFDVKD. V was clipped by 2 bases and J by 7 bases; unmatched bases: 4. This CDR3 has 17 amino acids. Written as DNA, the CDR3 is TGTGCCACCAGTGATTCCTCGGGACTAGCGGGAGGGAATGAGCAGTTCTTC. It encodes CATSDSSGLAGGNEQFF.

The chain combines TRBV27 with TRBJ2-1; TRBD1 agrees at 8 bases. Losses at the gene ends were 3 bases for V and 6 bases for J; bases not matched to a gene: 13. The CDR3 loop spans 17 amino acids. In germline, CDR1 is MNHEY, CDR2 SMNVEV (reference sequence). The CDR3 region has the DNA TGTGCCAGCAGTTTGGCGCGACAGGGGAGAGGAGGCAATGAGCAGTTCTTC. This translates into CASSLARQGRGGNEQFF.

This clone has only a few counts. The rearrangement links TRBV10-3 to TRBJ1-4; D gene ambiguous. Trimming removed 5 bases from V and 8 bases from J, with 15 bases in between. Germline V gene lookup returns CDR1 ENHRY and CDR2 SYGVKD. This CDR3 is built from 14 residues. The CDR3 coding sequence is TGTGCCATCAGTAGGTCGGGGTTTCAGGAAAAACTGTTTTTT. Translated: CAISRSGFQEKLFF.

V is TRBV5-1 and J is TRBJ2-7; D is possibly TRBD1 (5 bases). V was shortened by 3 bases and J by 4 bases, with 14 bases between the two germline ends. Germline assignment: CDR1 SGHRS and CDR2 YFSETQ. CDR3 size: 14 residues. In nucleotides, the CDR3 is TGCGCCAGCAGCTCGCAGGGTTTTAGGTACGAGCAGTACTTC. Protein sequence: CASSSQGFRYEQYF. Full variable domain (outside the CDR3, taken from reference TRBV5-1 and TRBJ2-7): KAGVTQTPRYLIKTRGQQVTLSCSPISGHRSVSWYQQTPGQGLQFLFEYFSETQRNKGNFPGRFSGRQFSNSRSEMNVSTLELGDSALYLCASSSQGFRYEQYFGPGTRLTVT.

The sample holds many counts of this clone. The genes are TRBV5-6 and TRBJ2-1; 10 positions agree with TRBD2. V dropped 3 bases and J dropped 8; count of bases not matched to a gene: 8. The CDR3 length is 15 residues. Germline values: CDR1 SGHDT, CDR2 YYEEEE. CDR3 in DNA: TGTGCCAGCAGCTCTCTACTAGCGGGAACGTATGAGCAGTTCTTC. It translates to CASSSLLAGTYEQFF.

The chain links TRBV5-1 to TRBJ1-4, with a tentative D call TRBD1 (5 bases). CDR1 SGHRS and CDR2 YFSETQ come from the germline V gene. This CDR3 is 15 amino acids long. V lost 7 bases to trimming and J lost 3 bases, with 16 bases between them. The CDR3 loop is CASRQQDSANEKLFF. DNA for the CDR3: TGCGCCAGCCGCCAACAGGATTCGGCTAATGAAAAACTGTTTTTT.

The V call is TRBV27, the J call TRBJ2-7; TRBD1 agrees at 7 bases. The CDR3 loop spans 13 amino acids. The ends lost 5 bases at V and 5 bases at J; junction bases unmatched: 6. Germline V lookup: CDR1 MNHEY, CDR2 SMNVEV (reference sequence). CDR3 in DNA: TGTGCCAGCAGTCTCAGTACAGGGGACGAGCAGTACTTC. Amino acids: CASSLSTGDEQYF.

This rearrangement joins TRBV2 to TRBJ1-1; TRBD1 matches at 10 bases. After removal of 11 bases from V and 3 bases from J, the junction contained 6 bases not matched to a gene. The V gene's germline CDR1 is SNHLY and CDR2 FYNNEI. The CDR3 runs 13 residues. CDR3 protein: CAGGTGEHTEAFF. The CDR3 DNA is TGTGCCGGAGGGACAGGGGAGCACACTGAAGCTTTCTTT.

Comment on this clone: A much larger clone sits a single nucleotide away, making a read error possible. This chain joins TRBV6-4 and TRBJ2-3, with 13 bases fitting TRBD2. In germline, CDR1 is MRHNA, CDR2 SNTAGT. This CDR3 is built from 15 residues. The ends lost 2 bases at V and 4 bases at J; junction bases unmatched: 0. For the CDR3, the DNA is TGTGCCAGCAGTGACACTAGCGGGGGGGCAGATACGCAGTATTTT. This encodes CASSDTSGGADTQYF.

The rearrangement uses TRBV7-9 and TRBJ2-7, with a tentative D call TRBD1 (6 bases). V lost 5 bases and J lost 0, with 23 bases in between. The CDR3 loop spans 18 amino acids. Germline CDR1 is SEHNR and CDR2 is FQNEAQ (reference sequence). CDR3 residues: CASSQIGPYRESSYEQYF. CDR3 in DNA: TGTGCCAGCAGCCAGATAGGGCCCTACAGGGAGAGCTCCTACGAGCAGTACTTC.

The chain employs TRBV7-2 and TRBJ1-5, with 8 bases matching TRBD1. CDR1 is SGHTA and CDR2 is FQGNSA in the germline V gene. V shed 5 bases and J 2 bases; nucleotides not matched to a gene: 5. The CDR3 contains 15 residues. CDR3 loop: CASSPGQGGNQPQHF. In nucleotides, the CDR3 is TGTGCCAGCAGCCCAGGACAGGGCGGCAATCAGCCCCAGCATTTT. The full variable domain, its missing parts supplied by reference TRBV7-2 and TRBJ1-5, is GAGVSQSPSNKVTEKGKDVELRCDPISGHTALYWYRQSLGQGLEFLIYFQGNSAPDKSGLPSDRFSAERTGGSVSTLTIQRTQQEDSAVYLCASSPGQGGNQPQHFGDGTRLSIL.

The CDR3 region is CASSSYRGGYTF. In DNA, the CDR3 is TGTGCCAGCAGTTCCTATAGGGGGGGCTACACCTTC. The chain employs TRBV27 and TRBJ1-2; TRBD1 might be the D (6 bases). V gave up 4 bases and J gave up 8 bases, with 11 bases separating them. This CDR3 has 12 residues. The germline V gene has CDR1 MNHEY and CDR2 SMNVEV (reference sequence).

This chain uses TRBV7-2 with TRBJ1-2; the D gene is possibly TRBD1 (6 bases). CDR3 length: 14 residues. Germline V gene lookup returns CDR1 SGHTA and CDR2 FQGNSA. V lost 5 bases, J lost 0 bases, and 10 bases lay in between. Here the CDR3 reads CASSTRTANYGYTF. As DNA, the CDR3 is TGTGCCAGCAGCACGAGGACAGCTAACTATGGCTACACCTTC.

V gene TRBV12-2 combines with J gene TRBJ2-7; TRBD2 is the table's D call, not checked against the DNA. TRBV12-2 is marked as a pseudogene. The CDR3 sequence is 18 residues long. CDR3 loop: CASRLVGPVGGLALEQYF. The CDR3 DNA reads as TGTGCAAGTCGCTTAGTCGGTCCGGTTGGGGGACTAGCGCTAGAGCAGTACTTC.

This rearrangement joins TRBV5-4 to TRBJ2-1; 7 bases agree with TRBD2. CDR3 length: 14 residues. J was trimmed by 9 bases and V by 0 bases; bases with no gene match: 6. Germline V gene data show CDR1 as SGHNT and CDR2 as YYREEE (reference sequence). The CDR3 DNA is TGTGCCAGCAGCTTGGGACTGACGGGGGGTGAGCAGTTCTTC. Translation gives CASSLGLTGGEQFF.

The chain employs TRBV28 and TRBJ2-5; 7 bases are shared with TRBD2. The CDR3 consists of 14 residues. CDR1 and CDR2 (germline): MDHEN, SYDVKM. V shed 6 bases and J 3 bases; nucleotides not matched to a gene: 7. The CDR3 sequence: CASRRLAEEETQYF. CDR3 coding DNA: TGTGCCAGCAGACGGCTAGCGGAAGAAGAGACCCAGTACTTC.

This chain joins TRBV2 and TRBJ2-2; TRBD2 matches 13 bases. The germline V gene encodes CDR1 SNHLY and CDR2 FYNNEI. With 8 bases clipped from V and 1 base from J, the junction kept 4 bases outside the gene matches. This CDR3 has 16 residues. The CDR3 loop is CASGLAGVMNTGELFF. The CDR3 bases are TGTGCCAGCGGACTAGCGGGGGTGATGAACACCGGGGAGCTGTTTTTT.

This clone was found once. The gene calls are TRBV6-2 or TRBV6-3 and TRBJ2-7; the match to TRBD1 covers 7 bases. CDR1 is MNHEY and CDR2 is SVGEGT in the germline V gene. Unmatched junction bases numbered 5, after V lost 0 bases and J lost 0 bases. The CDR3 has 16 residues. The CDR3 DNA is TGTGCCAGCAGTTACTCCGGGACAGACTACTCCTACGAGCAGTACTTC. Protein sequence: CASSYSGTDYSYEQYF.

V is TRBV2 and J is TRBJ2-2, with 7 bases aligning to TRBD1. Germline V CDR1 and CDR2: SNHLY, FYNNEI. Trimming took 4 bases from V and 8 from J; bases not matched to a gene: 7. The CDR3 is 14 residues long. CDR3 region: CASSAQGLLGELFF. CDR3 DNA sequence: TGTGCCAGCAGTGCACAGGGGCTATTGGGGGAGCTGTTTTTT.

CDR3 protein: CASSLMWTVPYEQYF. The CDR3 nucleotides are TGCGCCAGCAGCCTAATGTGGACAGTCCCCTACGAGCAGTACTTC. The chain recombines TRBV4-1 with TRBJ2-7; the D gene is possibly TRBD1 (6 bases). V lost 4 bases and J lost 2, with 15 bases in between. The CDR3 extends over 15 amino acids. CDR1 is MGHRA, CDR2 YSYEKL, per germline.

In this sample, this clone turned up a few times. V and J are TRBV27 and TRBJ1-6, with D perhaps matching TRBD1 (6 bases). This CDR3 is 16 amino acids long. V lost 5 bases, J lost 1 base, and 12 bases lay in between. Per the germline V gene, CDR1 is MNHEY and CDR2 is SMNVEV (reference sequence). CDR3 residues: CASSDPGQSYNSPLHF. The CDR3, as DNA: TGTGCCAGCAGTGACCCGGGACAATCCTATAATTCACCCCTCCACTTT.

This clone was counted a few times. The chain uses TRBV5-4 and TRBJ1-6; no clear D gene. From germline, CDR1 is SGHNT and CDR2 YYREEE (reference sequence). The CDR3 is 15 amino acids. Deletions cut 0 bases from V and 9 bases from J, with 13 bases between. The CDR3: CASSLDKAAGSPLHF. The CDR3 coding sequence is TGTGCCAGCAGCTTGGATAAGGCTGCGGGTTCACCCCTCCACTTT.

V and J are TRBV5-1 and TRBJ2-3; 9 bases line up with TRBD2. CDR1 SGHRS and CDR2 YFSETQ come from the germline V gene. V shed 3 bases and J 0 bases; nucleotides not matched to a gene: 8. The CDR3 is 17 residues long. CDR3 bases: TGCGCCAGCAGCTACCAATCTAGCGGGGTCAGCACAGATACGCAGTATTTT. It codes for CASSYQSSGVSTDTQYF. Supplemented by reference TRBV5-1 and TRBJ2-3, the full variable domain reads KAGVTQTPRYLIKTRGQQVTLSCSPISGHRSVSWYQQTPGQGLQFLFEYFSETQRNKGNFPGRFSGRQFSNSRSEMNVSTLELGDSALYLCASSYQSSGVSTDTQYFGPGTRLTVL.

The chain joins TRBV18 to TRBJ1-1, with D perhaps matching TRBD1 (5 bases). The CDR3 is 14 residues long. Per germline, CDR1 KGHSH and CDR2 LQKENI. V was trimmed by 2 bases and J by 0 bases, leaving 7 bases between them. The CDR3, as DNA: TGTGCCAGCTCACCAGGGGCACTGAACACTGAAGCTTTCTTT. Translated: CASSPGALNTEAFF.